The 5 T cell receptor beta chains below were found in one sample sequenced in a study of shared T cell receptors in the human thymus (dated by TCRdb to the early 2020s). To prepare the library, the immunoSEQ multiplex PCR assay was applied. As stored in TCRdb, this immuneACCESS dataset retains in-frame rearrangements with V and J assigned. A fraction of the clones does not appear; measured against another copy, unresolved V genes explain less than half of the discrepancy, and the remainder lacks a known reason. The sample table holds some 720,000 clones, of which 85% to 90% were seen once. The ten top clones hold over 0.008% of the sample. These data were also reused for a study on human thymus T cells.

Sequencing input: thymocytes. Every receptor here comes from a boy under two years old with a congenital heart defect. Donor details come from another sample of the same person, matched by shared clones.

CDR3 nucleotide sequence: TGCAGCGTTGACCTGCCCCCCCGGGGACAGCTTCCCATGATGAACACTGAAGCTTTCTTT. This gives the protein CSVDLPPRGQLPMMNTEAFF. The gene calls are TRBV29-1 and TRBJ1-1; TRBD1 aligns across 7 bases. Germline V lookup: CDR1 SQVTM, CDR2 ANQGSEA. Unmatched junction bases numbered 22, after V lost 3 bases and J lost 0 bases. There are 20 residues in the CDR3.

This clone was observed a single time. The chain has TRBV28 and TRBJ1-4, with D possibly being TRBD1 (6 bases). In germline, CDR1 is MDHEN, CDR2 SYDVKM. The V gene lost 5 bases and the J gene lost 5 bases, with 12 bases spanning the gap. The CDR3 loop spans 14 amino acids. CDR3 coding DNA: TGTGCCAGCAGTGCGGACAGTAAAAATGAAAAACTGTTTTTT. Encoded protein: CASSADSKNEKLFF.

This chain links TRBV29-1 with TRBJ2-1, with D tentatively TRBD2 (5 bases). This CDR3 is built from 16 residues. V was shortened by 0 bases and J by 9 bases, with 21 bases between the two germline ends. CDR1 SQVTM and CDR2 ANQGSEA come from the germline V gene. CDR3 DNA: TGCAGCGTTGAAGAGAAACCGAGGGCCGGGTTTTTTGAGCAGTTCTTC. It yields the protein CSVEEKPRAGFFEQFF.

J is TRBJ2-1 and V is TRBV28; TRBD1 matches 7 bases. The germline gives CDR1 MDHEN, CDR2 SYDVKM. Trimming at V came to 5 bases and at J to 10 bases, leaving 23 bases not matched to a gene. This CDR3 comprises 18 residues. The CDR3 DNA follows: TGTGCCAGCAGTACGGGCCCCGGACAGGTCGATCCTCTACGGGAGCAGTTCTTC. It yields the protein CASSTGPGQVDPLREQFF.

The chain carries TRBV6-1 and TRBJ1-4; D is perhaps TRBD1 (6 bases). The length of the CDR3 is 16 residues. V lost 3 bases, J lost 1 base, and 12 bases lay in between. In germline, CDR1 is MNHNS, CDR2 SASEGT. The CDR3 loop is CASSEDSRKTNEKLFF. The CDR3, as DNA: TGTGCCAGCAGTGAGGACAGCCGCAAAACTAATGAAAAACTGTTTTTT.